The TCR beta chain under discussion was sequenced for a study of regulatory T cells in long-lasting Graves disease. The CDR3 consists of 14 residues. Per germline, CDR1 SGHAT and CDR2 FQNNGV. The time point here: newly diagnosed GD, antithyroid drugs for less than 3 months. Preparation of the TCR library used RNA extracted from PBMCs. This clonotype was recorded a few times. The junction differs from germline at one of its ends, possibly a read error. Library construction for TCR beta used iRepertoire HTBI primers and Arm-PCR of CDR3 regions. TCRdb reprocessed the multiplex PCR reads via MiXCR and lists one record per CDR3 protein. This table holds 400,000 to 500,000 distinct CDR3 sequences, around 15% found once. These data also featured in a second study, about T cells in Graves' hyperthyroidism and ophthalmopathy. That source reports: An initial round of RT-PCR targeting the TCR CDR3 relied on the HTBI primer set.

The chain carries TRBV11-2 and TRBJ2-5; 7 bases match TRBD2. The receptor was derived from a woman aged 50 to 65 with Graves disease. The sample consisted of peripheral blood mononuclear cells (PBMCs), taken at new diagnosis, from a patient treated with antithyroid drugs. The chain's CDR3 is CASSEGTNQETQHF. DNA of the CDR3: TGTGCCAGCAGCGAGGGGACTAATCAAGAGACCCAGCACTTC. Complete variable domain (other parts from reference TRBV11-2 and TRBJ2-5): EAGVAQSPRYKIIEKRQSVAFWCNPISGHATLYWYQQILGQGPKLLIQFQNNGVVDDSQLPKDRFSAERLKGVDSTLKIQPAKLEDSAVYLCASSEGTNQETQHFGPGTRLLVL.